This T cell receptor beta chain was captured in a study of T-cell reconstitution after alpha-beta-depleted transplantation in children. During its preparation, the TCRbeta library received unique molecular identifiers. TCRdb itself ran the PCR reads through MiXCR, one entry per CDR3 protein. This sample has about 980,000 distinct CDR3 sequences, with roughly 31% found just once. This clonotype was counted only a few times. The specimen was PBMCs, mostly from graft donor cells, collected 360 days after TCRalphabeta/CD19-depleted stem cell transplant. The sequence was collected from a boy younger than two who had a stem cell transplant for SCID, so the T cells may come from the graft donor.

CDR3 residues: CASSQGEQYNSPLHF. The CDR3 nucleotides are TGCGCCAGCAGCCAAGGGGAACAGTATAATTCACCCCTCCACTTT. The chain combines TRBV4-1 with TRBJ1-6, with unresolved D. Trimming shortened V by 1 base and J by 4 bases, and 8 bases separated the two germline ends. The CDR3 covers 15 residues. Germline V CDR1 and CDR2: MGHRA, YSYEKL.